Listed here is a single T cell receptor beta chain. The data originate from a study of blood T cell repertoires in COVID-19. Study as a whole: Spain, Italy and the United States supplied samples that represented acute and convalescent COVID-19. Nucleic acid was either cDNA or gDNA, and it came from T cells, B-cell-depleted T cells, or PBMCs.

In the study's own analysis: Amplification with reference gene primers provided the estimates of nucleated cell counts. Here immunoSEQ multiplex PCR was the method, and the copy in TCRdb shows in-frame clones only, minus some. The V and J calls and clone size are taken from that table; D and trimming were inferred from the DNA. The repertoire consists of 85,000 to 90,000 clones, with 75% to 90% occurring once and the leading ten covering more than 1%. Germline V lookup: CDR1 SGHRS, CDR2 YFSETQ. V lost 4 bases and J lost 6; bases outside the gene matches: 6. There are 13 residues in the CDR3. The clonotype originates from an elderly man with active or convalescent COVID-19. Sequencing used peripheral blood. The genes are TRBV5-1 and TRBJ1-2; 7 bases match TRBD1. CDR3 sequence: CASSRGRGDGYTF. The CDR3 DNA follows: TGCGCCAGCAGCAGGGGGCGAGGAGATGGCTACACCTTC.